What follows are 31 T cell receptor beta chains derived from one specimen sequenced in a study of blood T cell repertoires in COVID-19. Assay: immunoSEQ multiplex PCR; the TCRdb copy retains only in-frame clones and omits some. Among about 63,000 clones listed, about 80% were seen once. Sequences were obtained from peripheral blood. Receptor source: a woman at least 80 years old with acute or convalescent COVID-19.

The CDR3: CASSSIRDRGRGAFF. In DNA, the CDR3 is TGTGCCAGCAGTTCCATCCGGGACAGGGGGCGCGGGGCTTTCTTT. The rearrangement joins TRBV5-6 to TRBJ1-1; the match to TRBD1 covers 12 bases. This CDR3 is built from 15 residues. Trimming cost V 5 bases and J 11 bases; bases outside gene matches: 13. Germline V gives CDR1 SGHDT, CDR2 YYEEEE. The full variable domain, in which reference TRBV5-6 and TRBJ1-1 provide the parts outside the CDR3, is DAGVTQSPTHLIKTRGQQVTLRCSPKSGHDTVSWYQQALGQGPQFIFQYYEEEERQRGNFPDRFSGHQFPNYSSELNVNALLLGDSALYLCASSSIRDRGRGAFFGQGTRLTVV.

The rearrangement uses TRBV18 and TRBJ2-3; D gene uncertain. Germline CDR1 KGHSH, CDR2 LQKENI. V dropped 1 base and J dropped 0 bases, with 5 bases sitting between them. The CDR3 is 14 residues long. CDR3 nucleotide sequence: TGTGCCAGCTCACCACGGCTTAGCACAGATACGCAGTATTTT. This translates into CASSPRLSTDTQYF.

DNA for the CDR3: TGCGCCAGCAGCCCTGGACAGGGGTTAGATACGCAGTATTTT. This sequence encodes CASSPGQGLDTQYF. The chain joins TRBV10-1 to TRBJ2-3; 9 bases map to TRBD1. Germline assignment: CDR1 WNHNN and CDR2 SYGVQD (reference sequence). The CDR3 runs 14 residues. Trimming removed 6 bases from V and 5 bases from J; junction bases left unmatched: 6.

This clone was observed a few times. The CDR3, as DNA: TGCGCCAGCAGCTTGGGGCAGTACGAGCAGTACTTC. This codes for CASSLGQYEQYF. The rearrangement uses TRBV5-1 and TRBJ2-7; D call uncertain. The CDR3 consists of 12 residues. Looked up from germline, CDR1 is SGHRS and CDR2 is YFSETQ. V was cut by 0 bases and J by 4 bases, with 5 bases left in between.

The V and J genes are TRBV14 and TRBJ1-4; possible D gene TRBD1, 5 bases. The CDR3 is 11 residues long. Germline loops: CDR1 SGHDN, CDR2 FVKESK. Trimming shortened V by 1 base and J by 14 bases, and 8 bases separated the two germline ends. CDR3 bases: TGTGCCAGCAGCCAAGGGCCAGGGCTGTTTTTT. This sequence encodes CASSQGPGLFF.

CDR3 bases: TGTGCCTCCGCGGGGGCGTTGCATGGCTACACCTTC. It translates to CASAGALHGYTF. The chain has TRBV30 and TRBJ1-2; D might be TRBD1 (6 bases). Trimming shortened V by 7 bases and J by 6 bases, and 15 bases separated the two germline ends. Germline loops: CDR1 GTSNPN, CDR2 SVGIG (reference sequence). The CDR3 has 12 amino acids.

The V call is TRBV24-1, the J call TRBJ2-1, with 11 bases lining up with TRBD1. Germline CDR1 KGHDR, CDR2 SFDVKD. The CDR3 has 16 amino acids. With V trimmed by 1 base and J by 7 bases, 5 bases remained unmatched. The CDR3 DNA follows: TGTGCCACCAGTGATTTAGGACAGGGGGCGGGTAATGAGCAGTTCTTC. As protein: CATSDLGQGAGNEQFF.

CDR3: CASSIRQGQETQYF. The DNA of the CDR3 is TGTGCCAGTAGTATTCGGCAGGGTCAAGAGACCCAGTACTTC. The gene calls are TRBV19 and TRBJ2-5; tentative D call: TRBD1 (5 bases). The CDR3 covers 14 residues. The germline CDR1 and CDR2 sequences are LNHDA and SQIVND (reference sequence). V was clipped by 3 bases and J by 2 bases, with 10 bases between them.

The chain is built from TRBV10-3 and TRBJ2-7, with 7 nucleotides matching TRBD2. V was pared by 9 bases and J by 2 bases, with 7 bases of the junction left unmatched. Germline V gene sequence: CDR1 ENHRY, CDR2 SYGVKD. There are 13 residues in the CDR3. As DNA, the CDR3 is TGTGCCATGGCTAGCGGTCATACCTACGAGCAGTACTTC. Translated: CAMASGHTYEQYF.

The genes are TRBV28 and TRBJ1-1; TRBD1 is a possible D gene (5 bases). V was trimmed by 4 bases and J by 0 bases, leaving 18 bases between them. The CDR3 has 17 residues. Looked up from germline, CDR1 is MDHEN and CDR2 is SYDVKM. Written as DNA, the CDR3 is TGTGCCAGCAGTTCCCCAGGGAAGAGAGTCATGAACACTGAAGCTTTCTTT. Its protein is CASSSPGKRVMNTEAFF.

Regarding this clone: Other nucleotide sequences from this sample produce the same CDR3. The chain recombines TRBV5-1 with TRBJ1-4; a weak D match, TRBD1 (6 bases). The CDR3 has 14 residues. Germline V gene data show CDR1 as SGHRS and CDR2 as YFSETQ. V lost 0 bases to trimming and J lost 5 bases, with 8 bases between them. CDR3 sequence (DNA): TGCGCCAGCAGCTTGGGGCAGGGGAATGAAAAACTGTTTTTT. It is translated as CASSLGQGNEKLFF.

V and J are TRBV28 and TRBJ2-1; D is uncertain. The V end was cut by 9 bases, the J end by 0 bases, with 12 bases between. This CDR3 is 14 amino acids long. CDR1 and CDR2 from the germline V gene are MDHEN and SYDVKM. CDR3 in DNA: TGTGCCAGTAGCCGCCAGAGCTCCTACAATGAGCAGTTCTTC. Translating gives CASSRQSSYNEQFF.

The chain couples TRBV27 to TRBJ2-3; D is uncertain. V was cut by 0 bases and J by 3 bases, with 10 bases left in between. In germline, CDR1 is MNHEY, CDR2 SMNVEV (reference sequence). This CDR3 region has 15 residues. The CDR3 spells CASSLSALLTDTQYF. CDR3 DNA sequence: TGTGCCAGCAGTTTATCGGCCCTACTAACAGATACGCAGTATTTT.

The V and J genes are TRBV7-3 and TRBJ2-5, with 11 bases matching TRBD2. There are 14 residues in the CDR3. J lost 3 bases, V lost 5 bases, and 2 bases had no gene match. Germline values: CDR1 SGHTA, CDR2 FQGTGA. DNA for the CDR3: TGTGCCAGCAGCCCGACTAGCGGGGAAGAGACCCAGTACTTC. The encoded protein is CASSPTSGEETQYF.

The chain links TRBV5-8 to TRBJ1-5, with TRBD1 identical over 10 bases. The V gene end was trimmed by 5 bases and the J gene end by 3 bases; junction bases not matched to a gene: 5. CDR1 and CDR2 (germline): SGHTS, YDEGEE. This CDR3 spans 15 amino acids. The CDR3 region is CASSLTGGHNQPQHF. Here the CDR3 DNA reads TGTGCCAGCAGTCTGACAGGGGGCCACAATCAGCCCCAGCATTTT.

This clone was detected only once. The V gene is TRBV11-3, the J gene TRBJ2-1; 9 bases match TRBD1. With 3 bases clipped from V and 6 bases from J, the junction kept 6 bases outside the gene matches. In germline, CDR1 is SGHNT, CDR2 YENEEA. This CDR3 contains 15 residues. CDR3 DNA sequence: TGTGCCAGCAGCTTCAAGGGACAGGGAAGCAATGAGCAGTTCTTC. Translating gives CASSFKGQGSNEQFF.

This chain joins TRBV9 and TRBJ2-2, with D possibly TRBD1 on 5 matching bases. The CDR3 spans 16 residues. Germline V gene lookup returns CDR1 SGDLS and CDR2 YYNGEE. V lost 4 bases and J 5 bases, leaving 18 bases between the germline ends. The CDR3 is CASSPLRRGNTGELFF. Written as DNA, the CDR3 is TGTGCCAGCAGCCCCTTGCGTAGGGGCAATACCGGGGAGCTGTTTTTT.

V usage is TRBV10-3 and J usage is TRBJ2-1, with a possible D match to TRBD2 (7 bases). The CDR3 runs 13 residues. V lost 9 bases to trimming and J lost 5 bases, with 14 bases between them. Germline V CDR1 and CDR2: ENHRY, SYGVKD. CDR3 sequence reads: CAMGGQVNNEQFF. The CDR3 nucleotides read TGTGCCATGGGGGGGCAAGTTAACAATGAGCAGTTCTTC.

The gene calls are TRBV28 and TRBJ2-2; 12 bases fit TRBD2. Germline lookup yields CDR1 MDHEN and CDR2 SYDVKM. CDR3 length: 17 amino acids. With 6 bases clipped from V and 5 bases from J, the junction kept 10 bases outside the gene matches. CDR3 sequence reads: CASSPFPSGRETGELFF. CDR3 nucleotide sequence: TGTGCCAGCAGCCCATTCCCTAGCGGGAGGGAGACCGGGGAGCTGTTTTTT.

J is TRBJ1-3 and V is TRBV7-8; D gene uncertain. V lost 2 bases and J lost 0, with 5 bases in between. The CDR3 runs 14 residues. Germline V gives CDR1 SGHVS, CDR2 FQNEAQ. The CDR3 protein is CASSLLDSGNTIYF. In DNA, the CDR3 is TGTGCCAGCAGCTTACTAGACTCTGGAAACACCATATATTTT.

The rearrangement joins TRBV5-1 to TRBJ1-2; 11 bases line up with TRBD1. CDR3 length: 13 amino acids. Per germline, CDR1 SGHRS and CDR2 YFSETQ. The junction had 3 bases not matched to a gene; V was cut back by 3 bases and J by 8 bases. CDR3 sequence reads: CASSSGTGGGYTF. Written as DNA, the CDR3 is TGCGCCAGCAGCTCCGGGACAGGGGGAGGCTACACCTTC.

The genes are TRBV2 and TRBJ2-1, with TRBD2 identical over 7 bases. Germline V gene data show CDR1 as SNHLY and CDR2 as FYNNEI. V lost 7 bases, J lost 10 bases, and 16 bases stayed unmatched. The CDR3 has 15 amino acids. The CDR3 sequence: CASTLLEAGVEEQFF. The CDR3 bases are TGTGCCAGCACCTTGCTAGAGGCGGGAGTAGAAGAGCAGTTCTTC.

This chain links TRBV7-2 with TRBJ2-4, with D possibly matching TRBD2 (6 bases). The germline gives CDR1 SGHTA, CDR2 FQGNSA. The V end was cut by 6 bases, the J end by 3 bases, with 9 bases between. This CDR3 comprises 13 residues. The CDR3 is CASSTGSKNIQYF. The CDR3 coding sequence is TGTGCCAGCAGTACCGGGAGCAAAAACATTCAGTACTTC.

The genes are TRBV29-1 and TRBJ2-7; TRBD1 matches 7 bases. Germline CDR1 is SQVTM and CDR2 is ANQGSEA. V shed 0 bases and J 3 bases; nucleotides not matched to a gene: 14. The CDR3 spans 17 residues. CDR3 amino acids: CSVEDGTLRTGDYEQYF. In nucleotides, the CDR3 is TGCAGCGTTGAAGATGGTACCCTAAGGACAGGAGACTACGAGCAGTACTTC.

This chain connects TRBV7-9 to TRBJ1-1; D ambiguous. V lost 5 bases and J lost 5, with 18 bases in between. This CDR3 comprises 15 residues. In germline, CDR1 is SEHNR, CDR2 FQNEAQ (reference sequence). CDR3: CASSPRASLLTEAFF. CDR3 nucleotides: TGTGCCAGCAGCCCCCGCGCGTCCTTATTGACTGAAGCTTTCTTT.

The chain links TRBV24-1 to TRBJ2-1; 8 positions match TRBD2. Germline V gene lookup returns CDR1 KGHDR and CDR2 SFDVKD. J lost 10 bases, V lost 7 bases, and 14 bases had no gene match. The length of the CDR3 is 15 residues. CDR3 nucleotides: TGTGCCACCAGCCCCCGGGAGGGCCGCGTACGGGAGCAGTTCTTC. This codes for CATSPREGRVREQFF.

The chain has TRBV24-1 and TRBJ2-5; the D gene is possibly TRBD2 (5 bases). Looked up from germline, CDR1 is KGHDR and CDR2 is SFDVKD. Trimming left V 4 bases short and J 1 base short, with 18 bases between. This CDR3 has 17 amino acids. CDR3 amino acids: CATSDRAPGVFQETQYF. CDR3 DNA: TGTGCCACCAGTGACCGAGCCCCCGGGGTTTTCCAAGAGACCCAGTACTTC.

The rearrangement uses TRBV3-1 (or the pseudogene TRBV3-2) and TRBJ1-1; perhaps TRBD1 as D (5 bases). The CDR3 extends over 16 amino acids. CDR1 and CDR2 (germline): LGHDT, YNNKEL (reference sequence). V shed 0 bases and J shed 0 bases, with 11 bases lying between them. The CDR3 region is CASSQEWQGVNTEAFF. DNA of the CDR3: TGTGCCAGCAGCCAAGAATGGCAGGGCGTGAACACTGAAGCTTTCTTT.

A few counts support this clone. The CDR3 sequence is CASSRTTPASGTTYEQYF. The CDR3, as DNA: TGCGCCAGCAGCCGGACCACCCCGGCTAGCGGGACCACCTACGAGCAGTACTTC. V usage is TRBV5-1 and J usage is TRBJ2-7; 9 nucleotides agree with TRBD2. CDR1 SGHRS and CDR2 YFSETQ come from the germline V gene. The CDR3 consists of 18 residues. V was pared by 4 bases and J by 2 bases, with 16 bases of the junction left unmatched.

V usage is TRBV5-6 and J usage is TRBJ2-5, with TRBD1 matching over 7 bases. With 4 bases clipped from V and 4 bases from J, the junction kept 7 bases outside the gene matches. CDR1 is SGHDT and CDR2 is YYEEEE in the germline V gene. CDR3 length equals 14 residues. The CDR3 loop is CASSDMTGLETQYF. The CDR3 DNA reads as TGTGCCAGCAGCGATATGACAGGGCTAGAGACCCAGTACTTC.

The count of this clone is one. The chain joins TRBV27 to TRBJ2-7; 7 bases align to TRBD1. Germline lookup yields CDR1 MNHEY and CDR2 SMNVEV (reference sequence). The CDR3 runs 16 residues. Losses at the gene ends were 5 bases for V and 2 bases for J; bases not matched to a gene: 12. The CDR3 DNA is TGTGCCAGCAGTCCAACCCTCAGGGGGATGACCTACGAGCAGTACTTC. Protein: CASSPTLRGMTYEQYF.